This passage covers 29 T cell receptor beta chains from one sample sequenced in a study of tumor and adjacent non-tumor tissue in lung cancer. A modified ARM-PCR protocol with three rounds of nested PCR amplified TCRbeta. TCRdb redid the calling of the multiplex PCR reads with MiXCR, one entry per CDR3 protein. The profile shows more than 75,000 distinct CDR3 sequences, about two thirds of them singletons. This sample's RNA came from whole unsorted tissue. Sequencing used lung tumor tissue. The receptor source for this set is an older woman with non-small cell lung cancer.

This clonotype was found once. One junction end disagrees with the germline gene, perhaps due to a read error. V gene TRBV12-3 or TRBV12-4 combines with J gene TRBJ2-3; possibly TRBD1 for D (5 bases). The CDR3 runs 13 residues. This CDR3 is CASSLSRADTQYF. CDR3 nucleotides: TGTGCCAGTAGTTTGAGCAGGGCGGATACGCAGTATTTT.

This clonotype has just a few counts. The junction shows a germline mismatch at one end, possibly a read error. The chain combines TRBV5-1 with TRBJ2-3, with a tentative D call TRBD2 (5 bases). The germline V gene has CDR1 SGHRS and CDR2 YFSETQ. The CDR3 contains 12 residues. The CDR3 loop reads CASSRTSDTQYF. The CDR3 region has the DNA TGCGCTAGCAGTCGGACTTCAGACACGCAGTATTTT.

This clonotype was seen repeatedly, ten times or more. V usage is TRBV29-1 and J usage is TRBJ2-7; 7 nucleotides line up with TRBD2. CDR1 is SQVTM, CDR2 ANQGSEA, per germline. This CDR3 has 12 amino acids. The junction had 3 bases not matched to a gene; V was cut back by 4 bases and J by 3 bases. CDR3 protein: CSVAGGIYEQYF. The CDR3 bases are TGCAGCGTTGCGGGGGGTATCTACGAGCAGTACTTC.

The J gene is TRBJ2-3, the V gene TRBV20-1; D not resolved. This CDR3 spans 11 amino acids. The ends were cut back, 6 bases at V and 4 bases at J, with 8 bases in the middle. The germline CDR1 and CDR2 sequences are DFQATT and SNEGSKA (reference sequence). The CDR3, as DNA: TGCAGTGCCACGAGCCCAGATACGCAGTATTTT. This sequence encodes CSATSPDTQYF.

Comments on this clonotype: Possible read error: a much larger clone is one base away. This chain joins TRBV5-5 and TRBJ1-1; no firm D call. The CDR3 is 16 residues long. The V gene lost 0 bases and the J gene lost 3 bases, with 15 bases spanning the gap. Germline CDR1 SGHKS, CDR2 YYEKEE (reference sequence). CDR3 DNA: TGTGCCAGCAGCTTGGTTCGGGGTGGGGATTACACTGAAGCTTTCTTT. It is translated as CASSLVRGGDYTEAFF.

Concerning this clonotype itself: This may arise from a read error, as a much more abundant clone is one base away. This chain links TRBV6-2 or TRBV6-3 with TRBJ2-6; 11 nucleotides line up with TRBD1. This CDR3 has 18 residues. The germline V gene encodes CDR1 MNHEY and CDR2 SVGEGT. The CDR3 region has the DNA TGTACCAGCAGTGCCGGACAGGGGGCTGGTTCTGGGGCCAACGTCCTGACTTTC. This translates into CTSSAGQGAGSGANVLTF.

Notes on this clonotype: This CDR3 fails to terminate in the conserved phenylalanine or tryptophan, so it likely reflects a read error. This chain connects TRBV29-1 to TRBJ1-3; D is unresolved. This CDR3 spans 13 amino acids. V shed 5 bases and J shed 1 base, with 9 bases lying between them. From germline, CDR1 is SQVTM and CDR2 ANQGSEA. In DNA form, the CDR3 reads TGCAGCGTTAGAAAGCAGTCTGGAAACACCATATATATT. It codes for CSVRKQSGNTIYI.

This clonotype was detected only once. A much larger clone differs from this one at a single base, so this may be a read error. V usage is TRBV5-1 and J usage is TRBJ2-3; the match to TRBD2 covers 8 bases. Looked up from germline, CDR1 is SGHRS and CDR2 is YFSETQ. V lost 7 bases and J lost 0; bases outside the gene matches: 10. This CDR3 is built from 16 residues. This chain's CDR3 is CASGRSSGSSTDTQYF. DNA for the CDR3: TGCGCCAGCGGCAGGTCTAGCGGGTCTAGCACAGATACGCAGTATTTT. Full variable domain (missing parts from reference TRBV5-1 and TRBJ2-3): KAGVTQTPRYLIKTRGQQVTLSCSPISGHRSVSWYQQTPGQGLQFLFEYFSETQRNKGNFPGRFSGRQFSNSRSEMNVSTLELGDSALYLCASGRSSGSSTDTQYFGPGTRLTVL.

This clonotype was recorded at least ten times. V is TRBV6-5 and J is TRBJ2-5; 15 nucleotides agree with TRBD2. The CDR3 sequence is 16 residues long. Germline lookup yields CDR1 MNHEY and CDR2 SVGAGI. The ends lost 6 bases at V and 5 bases at J; junction bases unmatched: 7. The CDR3 sequence: CASSQGLAGGMETQYF. The CDR3 DNA is TGTGCCAGCAGCCAGGGACTAGCGGGAGGTATGGAGACCCAGTACTTC.

A note on this clonotype: Germline and junction disagree at one end, which may indicate a read error. This chain's CDR3 is CSVGTTYNSHLPF. Written as DNA, the CDR3 is TGCAGTGTGGGGACAACCTATAATTCACACCTCCCCTTT. The chain carries TRBV29-1 and TRBJ1-6; a possible D gene is TRBD1 (6 bases). Germline lookup yields CDR1 SQVTM and CDR2 ANQGSEA. This CDR3 region has 13 residues.

As to this clonotype: This CDR3 fails to terminate in the conserved phenylalanine or tryptophan, so it likely reflects a read error. This sequence joins TRBV20-1 and TRBJ2-1; no clear D gene. Germline CDR1 reads DFQATT; CDR2 reads SNEGSKA (reference sequence). V shed 6 bases and J shed 8 bases, with 17 bases lying between them. The CDR3 totals 13 residues. CDR3 amino acids: CSALPFAQDEQFL. CDR3 nucleotide sequence: TGCAGTGCCCTACCCTTTGCGCAGGATGAGCAGTTCCTC.

Only one count was recorded for this clonotype. A much larger clone is a single base away; this may be a read error. The genes are TRBV20-1 and TRBJ2-7; TRBD2 aligns across 7 bases. CDR1 and CDR2 from the germline V gene are DFQATT and SNEGSKA (reference sequence). The CDR3 has 14 residues. The CDR3 region is CSALDLRGTYVQYF. The CDR3 DNA follows: TGCAGTGCCTTAGATTTGCGGGGGACCTACGTGCAGTACTTC.

This clonotype was observed at least ten times. The chain is built from TRBV6-1 and TRBJ1-2, with 9 bases lining up with TRBD1. The ends lost 6 bases at V and 6 bases at J; junction bases unmatched: 5. The CDR3 spans 13 residues. CDR1 MNHNS and CDR2 SASEGT come from the germline V gene. For the CDR3, the DNA is TGTGCCAGCAGACAGGGGGCTATAGATGGCTACACCTTC. The encoded protein is CASRQGAIDGYTF.

Worth noting for this clonotype: The junction departs from the called germline gene at one end, perhaps through a read error. The chain carries TRBV7-8 and TRBJ2-5; TRBD2 aligns across 9 bases. Germline V gives CDR1 SGHVS, CDR2 FQNEAQ. CDR3 length: 16 residues. The CDR3 spells CASDAFSGSVLEAQYF. As DNA, the CDR3 is TGTGCCAGTGACGCCTTTAGCGGGAGTGTGTTAGAGGCCCAGTATTTC.

As for this clonotype: A read error may be the cause here, since a much bigger clone is one base away. The CDR3 DNA reads TGCAGTGCCCAGGGGTCTAGCGGGAGGTACGAGCGGTACTTC. Translation gives CSAQGSSGRYERYF. The V call is TRBV20-1, the J call TRBJ2-7; 11 bases map to TRBD2. The germline gives CDR1 DFQATT, CDR2 SNEGSKA (reference sequence). The CDR3 consists of 14 residues.

This clonotype was seen more than once but under ten times. A much larger clone lies a single base off, so this may be a read error. V is TRBV4-2 and J is TRBJ2-5, with D maybe TRBD2 (6 bases). V was shortened by 0 bases and J by 1 base, with 18 bases between the two germline ends. Germline CDR1 reads LGHNA; CDR2 reads YNFKEQ. CDR3 length equals 18 residues. CDR3 sequence reads: CASSQDLAVWEVQETQYF. CDR3 in DNA: TGTGCCAGCAGCCAAGATCTTGCGGTGTGGGAGGTCCAAGAGACCCAGTACTTC.

To note about this clonotype: Likely a read error: the CDR3 ends without its conserved phenylalanine or tryptophan. The chain combines TRBV29-1 with TRBJ2-2; 7 bases align to TRBD2. Germline CDR1 reads SQVTM; CDR2 reads ANQGSEA. The CDR3 loop spans 15 amino acids. V was pared by 7 bases and J by 4 bases, with 12 bases of the junction left unmatched. CDR3 residues: CSARTSGSVTGELFY. Here the CDR3 DNA reads TGCAGCGCCCGGACTAGTGGGAGTGTCACCGGGGAGCTGTTTTAT.

This clonotype was seen once. The gene calls are TRBV29-1 and TRBJ2-7, with 11 bases fitting TRBD1. Per the germline V gene, CDR1 is SQVTM and CDR2 is ANQGSEA. The CDR3 runs to 13 residues. The CDR3 sequence is CSVMDRGLGEQYF. CDR3 DNA: TGCAGTGTCATGGACAGGGGGCTCGGCGAGCAGTACTTC.

About this clonotype: One end of the junction does not line up with germline, which may come from a read error. The CDR3 loop is CVSIGGLSGKLFF. Written as DNA, the CDR3 is TGTGTCAGCATCGGGGGGCTATCCGGGAAGCTGTTTTTT. This chain connects TRBV28 to TRBJ2-2; TRBD2 might be the D (7 bases). The germline CDR1 and CDR2 sequences are MDHEN and SYDVKM. CDR3 length: 13 amino acids.

This sequence joins TRBV6-6 and TRBJ1-1; D is possibly TRBD1 (6 bases). The germline V and J ends were trimmed by 11 bases and 5 bases, with 15 bases remaining between them. The CDR3 has 12 residues. Germline V gives CDR1 MNHNY, CDR2 SVGAGI (reference sequence). The CDR3 nucleotides are TGTGCCGGGGCGAGGGGGGAAACTGAAGCTTTCTTT. Translating it yields CAGARGETEAFF.

Only one count was recorded for this clonotype. The junction departs from germline at one end; a sequencing error may be responsible. This rearrangement joins TRBV5-6 to TRBJ2-7, with TRBD2 matching over 9 bases. CDR1 SGHDT and CDR2 YYEEEE come from the germline V gene. The CDR3 totals 16 residues. The chain's CDR3 is CTSCLAASGISYEQYF. The CDR3 region has the DNA TGTACCAGCTGCTTGGCTGCTAGCGGGATCTCCTACGAGCAGTACTTC.

Notes on this clonotype: Given the absence of the conserved phenylalanine or tryptophan at the CDR3 end, a read error is likely. This chain links TRBV29-1 with TRBJ2-1, with 9 nucleotides matching TRBD2. Germline V lookup: CDR1 SQVTM, CDR2 ANQGSEA. The CDR3 sequence is 14 residues long. V lost 6 bases to trimming and J lost 6 bases; unmatched junction nucleotides: 9. Here the CDR3 reads CSVYGISGGNEQFI. The CDR3 region has the DNA TGCAGCGTCTACGGGATTAGCGGGGGCAATGAGCAGTTCATC.

Concerning this clonotype: Its ends do not fully match the called genes, so a read error is possible. J is TRBJ2-3 and V is TRBV11-3; either TRBD1 or TRBD2 may supply D (5 bases each). The germline V gene has CDR1 SGHNT and CDR2 YENEEA. The CDR3 is made up of 13 amino acids. The CDR3 region has the DNA TGTGCCAGCAGTTTAGCAATGGGGGATACGCAGTGTTTT. Its protein product is CASSLAMGDTQCF.

Comments on this clonotype: One junction end does not reproduce the germline sequence, and a read error may be involved. This chain joins TRBV7-8 and TRBJ2-7; 7 bases map to TRBD1. The CDR3 spans 15 residues. Germline V CDR1 and CDR2: SGHVS, FQNEAQ. Written as DNA, the CDR3 is TGTGCCAGCAGCTCCCTGACAGGGAGCTCCTATGAGCAGTACTTC. Protein product: CASSSLTGSSYEQYF.

The CDR3 protein is CASSQDQGGMDTEAFF. CDR3 nucleotides: TGCGCCAGCAGCCAAGACCAGGGTGGGATGGACACTGAAGCTTTCTTT. This chain connects TRBV4-1 to TRBJ1-1; weak D call: TRBD1 (5 bases). Germline V gives CDR1 MGHRA, CDR2 YSYEKL. V was clipped by 0 bases and J by 3 bases, with 14 bases between them. The CDR3 sequence is 16 residues long.

The gene calls are TRBV5-4 and TRBJ2-1, with 7 nucleotides matching TRBD1. The CDR3 is 15 amino acids. Germline CDR1 is SGHNT and CDR2 is YYREEE (reference sequence). V trimming: 4 bases; J trimming: 7 bases; junction bases outside the gene matches: 11. The CDR3 loop is CASSGPSRGMNEQFF. CDR3 nucleotide sequence: TGTGCCAGCAGCGGGCCTAGCAGGGGGATGAATGAGCAGTTCTTC.

Notes on this clonotype: Its ends do not fully match the called genes, so a read error is possible. This chain connects TRBV20-1 to TRBJ2-5, with TRBD2 as a possible D gene (6 bases). The CDR3 sequence is 15 residues long. CDR1 and CDR2 (germline): DFQATT, SNEGSKA (reference sequence). The CDR3 sequence: CSAKPPMAGSETQYF. The DNA for the CDR3 is TGCAGCGCTAAGCCGCCCATGGCGGGAAGTGAGACCCAGTACTTC.

This chain links TRBV29-1 with TRBJ1-1; D is ambiguous. V lost 5 bases and J 7 bases, leaving 14 bases between the germline ends. Germline assignment: CDR1 SQVTM and CDR2 ANQGSEA. The CDR3 length is 12 residues. Here the CDR3 reads CSVFIREYEAFF. The CDR3 DNA reads as TGCAGCGTTTTTATTAGAGAATATGAAGCTTTCTTT.

Comments on this clonotype: An end of the junction does not agree with germline; a read error may underlie this. V and J are TRBV6-1 and TRBJ2-1, with D perhaps TRBD1 (5 bases). This CDR3 region has 13 residues. CDR1 and CDR2 (germline): MNHNS, SASEGT. The CDR3 loop is CPSSSRGWYEEFF. Written as DNA, the CDR3 is TGTCCCAGCAGTTCAAGGGGATGGTATGAGGAGTTCTTC.